A single sample is the source of the 9 T cell receptor beta chains below, sequenced in a study of PD-1 blockade in classical Hodgkin lymphoma. Each patient experienced a relapse that followed autologous stem cell transplantation, and brentuximab vedotin exposure varied. Profiled with immunoSEQ multiplex PCR; TCRdb holds only in-frame clones, not every one. This table has 20,000 to 25,000 clones, about 86% appearing once. Sequenced here: peripheral blood mononuclear cells (PBMCs), sampled before the second cycle of nivolumab. These receptors all come from a human donor with classical Hodgkin lymphoma.

This sequence joins TRBV18 and TRBJ1-1; TRBD1 matches at 10 bases. The length of the CDR3 is 16 residues. V trimming: 3 bases; J trimming: 3 bases; junction bases outside the gene matches: 7. Germline values: CDR1 KGHSH, CDR2 LQKENI. This CDR3 is CASSPIPTGGDTEAFF. CDR3 DNA: TGTGCCAGCTCACCGATCCCGACAGGGGGCGACACTGAAGCTTTCTTT.

V usage is TRBV13 and J usage is TRBJ1-2, with 11 bases fitting TRBD1. Germline CDR1 and CDR2: PRHDT and FYEKMQ (reference sequence). Losses at the gene ends were 4 bases for V and 0 bases for J; bases not matched to a gene: 7. The CDR3 extends over 17 amino acids. The DNA for the CDR3 is TGTGCCAGCAGCTCTGGGACAGGGGGGGAGGCTAACTATGGCTACACCTTC. This translates into CASSSGTGGEANYGYTF.

The chain combines TRBV2 with TRBJ1-1, with D maybe TRBD1 (5 bases). The V gene lost 10 bases and the J gene lost 5 bases, with 17 bases spanning the gap. The CDR3 is 13 amino acids. CDR1 and CDR2 from the germline V gene are SNHLY and FYNNEI. CDR3 sequence reads: CAISGTQWTEAFF. DNA for the CDR3: TGTGCCATTTCCGGGACCCAATGGACTGAAGCTTTCTTT. The full variable domain, rest sourced from reference TRBV2 and TRBJ1-1, is EPEVTQTPSHQVTQMGQEVILRCVPISNHLYFYWYRQILGQKVEFLVSFYNNEISEKSEIFDDQFSVERPDGSNFTLKIRSTKLEDSAMYFCAISGTQWTEAFFGQGTRLTVV.

Here the CDR3 DNA reads TGTGCCAGCAACAACCCGGGACAGGCGACCTACGAGCAGTACTTC. Amino acids: CASNNPGQATYEQYF. V usage is TRBV28 and J usage is TRBJ2-7; 8 bases are a match to TRBD1. Germline trimming cut 7 bases from V and 2 bases from J; bases unmatched to any gene: 10. The germline V gene encodes CDR1 MDHEN and CDR2 SYDVKM. The CDR3 totals 15 residues.

CDR3 loop: CASSLLLSPRLEQYF. The CDR3 DNA sequence: TGTGCCAGCAGTCTATTGTTGTCCCCCCGGCTTGAGCAGTACTTC. The chain joins TRBV7-9 to TRBJ2-7; D is uncertain. Germline assignment: CDR1 SEHNR and CDR2 FQNEAQ (reference sequence). This CDR3 comprises 15 residues. Trimming cost V 6 bases and J 7 bases, with 22 bases left between them.

This chain connects TRBV6-5 to TRBJ2-5; D is possibly TRBD2 (5 bases). Matching the DNA end better, TRBJ2-7 makes the J call doubtful. Germline V gives CDR1 MNHEY, CDR2 SVGAGI. This CDR3 has 13 residues. The CDR3 spells CASSKRGLGEQYF. For the CDR3, the DNA is TGTGCCAGCAGTAAACGGGGTCTGGGCGAGCAGTACTTC.

This clone has only a few counts. V and J are TRBV4-1 and TRBJ2-1, with a possible D match to TRBD1 (5 bases). V lost 0 bases and J lost 14, with 11 bases in between. The CDR3 length is 12 residues. The V gene's germline CDR1 is MGHRA and CDR2 YSYEKL. CDR3 loop: CASSQDGRVKFF. In DNA, the CDR3 is TGCGCCAGCAGCCAAGATGGCAGGGTAAAGTTCTTC.

This rearrangement joins TRBV11-3 to TRBJ2-1; D unresolved. The CDR3 sequence is 13 residues long. V shed 1 base and J shed 4 bases, with 5 bases lying between them. Looked up from germline, CDR1 is SGHNT and CDR2 is YENEEA. CDR3 amino acids: CASSLGLYNEQFF. Written as DNA, the CDR3 is TGTGCCAGCAGCTTAGGACTGTACAATGAGCAGTTCTTC.

The chain combines TRBV2 with TRBJ2-2; D uncertain. The germline gives CDR1 SNHLY, CDR2 FYNNEI. The length of the CDR3 is 16 residues. Trimming stripped 7 bases from V and 1 base from J, with 16 bases between. In DNA form, the CDR3 reads TGTGCCAGCACAAGCGACCGACACGAGAACACCGGGGAGCTGTTTTTT. Its translation: CASTSDRHENTGELFF.